This T cell receptor beta chain was identified during a study of blood T cell repertoires in COVID-19. On the study more broadly: The United States, Italy and Spain were the sources of the acute and convalescent COVID-19 samples. PBMCs, B-cell-depleted T cells, or T cells were the source of the cDNA or gDNA that made up the material.

The protocol was immunoSEQ multiplex PCR, while the TCRdb copy is restricted to in-frame clones and leaves out a portion. The table shows around 130,000 clones, with about 87% occurring only once. Trimming took 0 bases from V and 4 from J; bases not matched to a gene: 3. Germline-derived CDR1 and CDR2 are SGHTS and YDEGEE. The CDR3 has 15 amino acids. The chain combines TRBV5-8 with TRBJ2-1, with TRBD2 matching over 8 bases. The TCR originated in a woman aged 80 or over with acute or convalescent COVID-19. Sequenced input: peripheral blood. The CDR3 DNA sequence: TGTGCCAGCAGCTTGGTGACTAGCGCGTACAATGAGCAGTTCTTC. Protein product: CASSLVTSAYNEQFF.